This passage covers 27 T cell receptor beta chains from one sample sequenced in a study of metastatic and nonmetastatic thyroid tumors. Using MiXCR, TCRdb re-called clones from the PCR reads. Found here are approximately 13,000 clones, just under 30% of them singletons; the top ten hold roughly 3.8%. Prior to thyroid surgery, none of the patients had received any treatment. The specimen sequenced was blood. These receptors all stem from a female donor with papillary thyroid cancer or a benign thyroid nodule (not recorded which). Some clones in this sample may be carry-over from other donors' samples.

This clone has a handful of counts. The chain has TRBV19 and TRBJ2-3, with 10 bases aligning to TRBD2. This CDR3 has 14 residues. Germline CDR1 LNHDA, CDR2 SQIVND (reference sequence). With V trimmed by 7 bases and J by 3 bases, 4 bases remained unmatched. In nucleotides, the CDR3 is TGTGCCAGTAACCTAGCGGGAGAAACAGATACGCAGTATTTT. The encoded protein is CASNLAGETDTQYF.

The gene calls are TRBV19 and TRBJ1-6, with 7 bases fitting TRBD1. Trimming at V came to 4 bases and at J to 2 bases, leaving 5 bases not matched to a gene. CDR1 is LNHDA and CDR2 is SQIVND in the germline V gene (reference sequence). The CDR3 extends over 16 amino acids. The CDR3 spells CASSTPGQPYNSPLHF. The CDR3 DNA sequence: TGTGCCAGTAGTACCCCGGGACAGCCCTATAATTCACCCCTCCACTTT.

This clone is medium-sized (0.01 to 0.1%) by share. The J gene is TRBJ2-1, the V gene TRBV20-1, with 9 positions matching TRBD2. After removal of 3 bases from V and 3 bases from J, the junction contained 12 bases not matched to a gene. In germline, CDR1 is DFQATT, CDR2 SNEGSKA (reference sequence). The CDR3 is made up of 17 amino acids. The CDR3 loop reads CSASRLAGPSFYNEQFF. The CDR3 DNA is TGCAGTGCTAGTAGGCTAGCGGGACCCTCTTTCTACAATGAGCAGTTCTTC.

This clone was seen only a few times. The rearrangement uses TRBV27 and TRBJ1-1, with TRBD1 matching 8 bases. There are 13 residues in the CDR3. Trimming removed 5 bases from V and 7 bases from J; junction bases left unmatched: 6. The germline CDR1 and CDR2 sequences are MNHEY and SMNVEV (reference sequence). Here the CDR3 reads CASSVGTGFEAFF. The CDR3 DNA reads as TGTGCCAGCAGTGTAGGGACAGGATTTGAAGCTTTCTTT.

This clone occurred a few times. The rearrangement uses TRBV6-1 and TRBJ2-1; TRBD2 matches at 9 bases. V gave up 10 bases and J gave up 3 bases; unmatched junction bases: 7. This CDR3 region has 14 residues. Germline V gives CDR1 MNHNS, CDR2 SASEGT. This CDR3 is CANKEAGGYNEQFF. CDR3 DNA: TGTGCCAACAAAGAAGCGGGAGGCTACAATGAGCAGTTCTTC.

This clone is judged medium-sized. The chain is built from TRBV30 and TRBJ1-2; no firm D call. The CDR3 has 12 residues. V shed 0 bases and J shed 8 bases, with 10 bases lying between them. CDR1 and CDR2 (germline): GTSNPN, SVGIG (reference sequence). Written as DNA, the CDR3 is TGTGCCTGGAGTGTACTACGCGGCGGCTACACCTTC. Amino acids: CAWSVLRGGYTF.

This clone is medium-sized within its sample. The V and J genes are TRBV7-2 and TRBJ1-3, with a weak D call TRBD1 (6 bases). Germline CDR1 reads SGHTA; CDR2 reads FQGNSA. V shed 1 base and J shed 0 bases, with 16 bases lying between them. The CDR3 loop spans 18 amino acids. CDR3 protein: CASSLGGGIFGSGNTIYF. CDR3 in DNA: TGTGCCAGCAGCTTAGGAGGGGGTATCTTCGGCTCTGGAAACACCATATATTTT.

This clone was recorded a few times. The chain combines TRBV6-2 or TRBV6-3 with TRBJ1-5; D is undetermined. Germline values: CDR1 MNHEY, CDR2 SVGEGT. This CDR3 is built from 16 residues. Between the trimmed V and J ends, which lost 2 bases and 0 bases, there was a span of 11 bases. The CDR3 bases are TGTGCCAGCAGTTACCGATCGCTATATAGCAATCAGCCCCAGCATTTT. Translating gives CASSYRSLYSNQPQHF.

This chain links TRBV28 with TRBJ2-7; the D is unclear. Germline V gives CDR1 MDHEN, CDR2 SYDVKM. The CDR3 totals 10 residues. V was cut by 5 bases and J by 3 bases, with 2 bases left in between. The CDR3 region has the DNA TGTGCCAGCAGTAACTACGAGCAGTACTTC. Its protein is CASSNYEQYF. Looking up the rest from reference TRBV28 and TRBJ2-7 gives the full variable domain: DVKVTQSSRYLVKRTGEKVFLECVQDMDHENMFWYRQDPGLGLRLIYFSYDVKMKEKGDIPEGYSVSREKKERFSLILESASTNQTSMYLCASSNYEQYFGPGTRLTVT.

This clone has ten or more counts. This chain links TRBV12-5 with TRBJ2-5, with 7 bases fitting TRBD1. After removal of 4 bases from V and 3 bases from J, the junction contained 2 bases not matched to a gene. CDR1 and CDR2 from the germline V gene are LGHNT and FRNRAP. The CDR3 totals 13 residues. The CDR3: CASGYGTEETQYF. The DNA for the CDR3 is TGTGCTAGTGGTTACGGGACAGAAGAGACCCAGTACTTC.

J is TRBJ2-7 and V is TRBV11-2; 9 nucleotides agree with TRBD2. V lost 3 bases to trimming and J lost 0 bases; unmatched junction nucleotides: 6. The CDR3 sequence is 16 residues long. CDR1 SGHAT and CDR2 FQNNGV come from the germline V gene. CDR3 nucleotides: TGTGCCAGCAGCTTTTGGCTAGCGGGGAACTCCTACGAGCAGTACTTC. Encoded protein: CASSFWLAGNSYEQYF.

V is TRBV7-6 and J is TRBJ1-3, with D unclear. This CDR3 is built from 17 residues. The germline V gene has CDR1 SGHVS and CDR2 FNYEAQ. V was clipped by 2 bases and J by 0 bases, with 14 bases between them. CDR3 region: CASSLYSGGNSGNTIYF. The CDR3 DNA is TGTGCCAGCAGCTTATATTCGGGAGGGAACTCTGGAAACACCATATATTTT.

In this sample, this clone turned up many times. A much larger clone sits a single nucleotide away, making a read error possible. The CDR3 DNA reads as TGCAGTGCTTTACCACTTAACTCCTACAATGAGCAGTCCTTC. This translates into CSALPLNSYNEQSF. V gene TRBV20-1 combines with J gene TRBJ2-1; D is ambiguous. Germline loops: CDR1 DFQATT, CDR2 SNEGSKA (reference sequence). The CDR3 covers 14 residues.

The V gene is TRBV7-2, the J gene TRBJ1-2, with 9 bases matching TRBD1. The germline V gene encodes CDR1 SGHTA and CDR2 FQGNSA. Trimming at V came to 0 bases and at J to 5 bases, leaving 7 bases not matched to a gene. CDR3 size: 16 residues. CDR3 sequence reads: CASSLAHPGTGYGYTF. The CDR3 bases are TGTGCCAGCAGCTTAGCGCACCCCGGGACAGGGTATGGCTACACCTTC. The whole variable domain, filled in from reference TRBV7-2 and TRBJ1-2, reads GAGVSQSPSNKVTEKGKDVELRCDPISGHTALYWYRQSLGQGLEFLIYFQGNSAPDKSGLPSDRFSAERTGGSVSTLTIQRTQQEDSAVYLCASSLAHPGTGYGYTFGSGTRLTVV.

The V gene is TRBV7-2, the J gene TRBJ1-4, with 10 nucleotides matching TRBD1. Germline V CDR1 and CDR2: SGHTA, FQGNSA. The CDR3 totals 15 residues. V lost 2 bases and J lost 5; bases outside the gene matches: 2. The CDR3 DNA is TGTGCCAGCAGCTTACCGGGACAGGGGAATGAAAAACTGTTTTTT. Its translation is CASSLPGQGNEKLFF.

V gene TRBV7-3 combines with J gene TRBJ2-2; D uncertain. This CDR3 spans 15 amino acids. Trimming shortened V by 4 bases and J by 6 bases, and 15 bases separated the two germline ends. Germline V CDR1 and CDR2: SGHTA, FQGTGA. CDR3 sequence: CASSSRPQAPGELFF. The CDR3 coding sequence is TGTGCCAGCAGCTCCCGTCCACAAGCTCCCGGGGAGCTGTTTTTT.

The J gene is TRBJ2-1, the V gene TRBV24-1; D not resolved. Germline CDR1 and CDR2: KGHDR and SFDVKD. Trimming stripped 0 bases from V and 7 bases from J, with 12 bases between. The CDR3 is 15 residues long. CDR3 in DNA: TGTGCCACCAGTGATTTGACAGAGAACGTGAATGAGCAGTTCTTC. Encoded protein: CATSDLTENVNEQFF.

This clone was detected many times. The gene calls are TRBV20-1 and TRBJ1-4; 8 positions agree with TRBD1. Germline-derived CDR1 and CDR2 are DFQATT and SNEGSKA (reference sequence). With 0 bases clipped from V and 7 bases from J, the junction kept 4 bases outside the gene matches. The CDR3 is made up of 14 amino acids. Written as DNA, the CDR3 is TGCAGTGCTAGAGAAGGGCAGGGGGCTGAAAAACTGTTTTTT. Protein: CSAREGQGAEKLFF.

V is TRBV19 and J is TRBJ1-4, with 8 bases lining up with TRBD1. Germline CDR1 and CDR2: LNHDA and SQIVND (reference sequence). Trimming at V came to 4 bases and at J to 7 bases, leaving 8 bases not matched to a gene. The CDR3 runs 15 residues. The CDR3 region has the DNA TGTGCCAGTAGTACTCCGGGACAGGATGCTGAAAAACTGTTTTTT. Amino acid sequence: CASSTPGQDAEKLFF.

By share, this clone counts as medium-sized. V is TRBV19 and J is TRBJ2-7; 10 bases are a match to TRBD1. Germline V gene sequence: CDR1 LNHDA, CDR2 SQIVND (reference sequence). The CDR3 has 15 residues. With V trimmed by 5 bases and J by 2 bases, 6 bases remained unmatched. The CDR3, as DNA: TGTGCCAGTAGTGGACGACAGGGGGCCACCTACGAGCAGTACTTC. This gives the protein CASSGRQGATYEQYF.

The gene calls are TRBV11-3 and TRBJ2-1, with 7 positions matching TRBD2. V was pared by 3 bases and J by 10 bases, with 9 bases of the junction left unmatched. Germline V gives CDR1 SGHNT, CDR2 YENEEA. This CDR3 is built from 14 residues. The DNA for the CDR3 is TGTGCCAGCAGCTTCGGCCTTGGGGGGGTGGAGCAGTTCTTC. Protein sequence: CASSFGLGGVEQFF. Complete variable domain (other parts from reference TRBV11-3 and TRBJ2-1): EAGVVQSPRYKIIEKKQPVAFWCNPISGHNTLYWYLQNLGQGPELLIRYENEEAVDDSQLPKDRFSAERLKGVDSTLKIQPAELGDSAVYLCASSFGLGGVEQFFGPGTRLTVL.

The sample holds many counts of this clone. The chain links TRBV15 to TRBJ2-1; TRBD2 aligns across 8 bases. V dropped 0 bases and J dropped 10; count of bases not matched to a gene: 8. Per germline, CDR1 LNHNV and CDR2 YYDKDF (reference sequence). This CDR3 has 15 residues. Here the CDR3 reads CATSRDTSGSQEQFF. CDR3 sequence (DNA): TGTGCCACCAGCAGAGATACCAGCGGGAGTCAAGAGCAGTTCTTC.

At least ten counts were recorded for this clone. The rearrangement joins TRBV13 to TRBJ2-1; 12 nucleotides agree with TRBD2. Unmatched junction bases numbered 7, after V lost 5 bases and J lost 5 bases. CDR3 length: 16 amino acids. Germline assignment: CDR1 PRHDT and CDR2 FYEKMQ (reference sequence). CDR3 in amino acids: CASSPWTSGTNNEQFF. The CDR3 DNA follows: TGTGCCAGCAGCCCCTGGACTAGCGGGACGAACAATGAGCAGTTCTTC.

By share, this clone counts as medium-sized. CDR3 sequence reads: CASSLGQQKNTEAFF. For the CDR3, the DNA is TGCGCCAGCAGCTTGGGACAGCAGAAGAACACTGAAGCTTTCTTT. V is TRBV5-1 and J is TRBJ1-1; perhaps TRBD1 as D (5 bases). V dropped 0 bases and J dropped 1 base, with 10 bases sitting between them. The CDR3 is 15 residues long. Germline V gene lookup returns CDR1 SGHRS and CDR2 YFSETQ.

With respect to this clone: One junction end does not reproduce the germline sequence, and a read error may be involved. CDR3 DNA: TGCGCCAGCATCTTGGAGCCTGTTTACAATGAGCAGTTCTTC. Translated: CASILEPVYNEQFF. This chain connects TRBV5-1 to TRBJ2-1; D unresolved. Germline V gene lookup returns CDR1 SGHRS and CDR2 YFSETQ. This CDR3 is 14 amino acids long.

The V call is TRBV7-9, the J call TRBJ1-5; 7 bases are a match to TRBD1. Trimming cost V 1 base and J 5 bases; bases outside gene matches: 5. CDR1 is SEHNR and CDR2 is FQNEAQ in the germline V gene (reference sequence). The CDR3 extends over 15 amino acids. Here the CDR3 reads CASSLGGQLYQPQHF. The DNA for the CDR3 is TGTGCCAGCAGCTTAGGGGGACAGCTCTATCAGCCCCAGCATTTT.

This clone is medium-sized in the sample. The J gene is TRBJ2-7, the V gene TRBV7-8, with 8 bases matching TRBD2. CDR1 is SGHVS, CDR2 FQNEAQ, per germline. J was trimmed by 6 bases and V by 5 bases; bases with no gene match: 6. The CDR3 spans 13 residues. CDR3 in amino acids: CASSPGTRSEQYF. The CDR3 region has the DNA TGTGCCAGCAGCCCCGGGACTAGATCCGAGCAGTACTTC. The whole variable domain, filled in from reference TRBV7-8 and TRBJ2-7, reads GAGVSQSPRYKVAKRGQDVALRCDPISGHVSLFWYQQALGQGPEFLTYFQNEAQLDKSGLPSDRFFAERPEGSVSTLKIQRTQQEDSAVYLCASSPGTRSEQYFGPGTRLTVT.